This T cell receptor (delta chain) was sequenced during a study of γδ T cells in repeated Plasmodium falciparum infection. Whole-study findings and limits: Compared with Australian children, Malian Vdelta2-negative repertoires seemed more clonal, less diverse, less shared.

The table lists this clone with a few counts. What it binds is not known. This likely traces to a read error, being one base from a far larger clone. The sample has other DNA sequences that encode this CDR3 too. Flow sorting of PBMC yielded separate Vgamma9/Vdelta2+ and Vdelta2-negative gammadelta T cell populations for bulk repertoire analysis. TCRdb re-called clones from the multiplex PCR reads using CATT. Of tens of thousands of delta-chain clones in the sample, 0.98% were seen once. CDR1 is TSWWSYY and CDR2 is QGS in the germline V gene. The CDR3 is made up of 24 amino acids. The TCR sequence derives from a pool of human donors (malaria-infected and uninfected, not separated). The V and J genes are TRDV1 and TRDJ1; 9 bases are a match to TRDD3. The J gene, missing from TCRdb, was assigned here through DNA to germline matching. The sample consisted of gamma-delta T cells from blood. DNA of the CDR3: TGTGCCCTTGGGGAACGAGGCTTCTACCCCTACTGGGGGAGACGGGGTAGGTACACCGATAAACTCATCTTT. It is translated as CALGERGFYPYWGRRGRYTDKLIF.